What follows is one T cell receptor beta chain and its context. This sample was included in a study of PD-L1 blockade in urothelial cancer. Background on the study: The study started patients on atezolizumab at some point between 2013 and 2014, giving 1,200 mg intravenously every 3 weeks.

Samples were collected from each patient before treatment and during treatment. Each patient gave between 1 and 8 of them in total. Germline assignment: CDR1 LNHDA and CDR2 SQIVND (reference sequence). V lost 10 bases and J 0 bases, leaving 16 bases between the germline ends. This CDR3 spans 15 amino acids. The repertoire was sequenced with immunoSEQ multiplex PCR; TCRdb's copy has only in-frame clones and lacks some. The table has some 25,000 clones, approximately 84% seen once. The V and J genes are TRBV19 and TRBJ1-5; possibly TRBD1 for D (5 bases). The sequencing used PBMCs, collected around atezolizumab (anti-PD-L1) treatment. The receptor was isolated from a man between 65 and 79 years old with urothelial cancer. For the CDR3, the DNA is TGTGCCAACTCGCGGGCGGGGGATAGCAATCAGCCCCAGCATTTT. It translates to CANSRAGDSNQPQHF.